This T cell receptor beta chain comes out of a study of blood T cell repertoires in COVID-19. Turning to the study itself: Donors in the United States, Italy and Spain gave samples during acute or convalescent COVID-19. Sources were T cells, B-cell-depleted T cells, or PBMCs; the material itself was cDNA or gDNA.

Original analysis: By means of reference gene primer amplification, nucleated cell counts were estimated. Assay: immunoSEQ multiplex PCR; the TCRdb copy retains only in-frame clones and omits some. For V, J and clone size, that table is used; D and trimming come from the DNA. The repertoire includes more than 95,000 clones, 89% of them detected once, and more than 15% sits in the top ten. V was clipped by 2 bases and J by 7 bases, with 12 bases between them. Germline V lookup: CDR1 MNHEY, CDR2 SVGAGI. The CDR3 extends over 14 amino acids. The TCR comes from a woman aged 80 or over in a cohort sampled during active COVID-19. This rearrangement joins TRBV6-5 to TRBJ2-1; D is perhaps TRBD2 (6 bases). Sequencing used peripheral blood. The CDR3 reads CASSYDGTYNEQFF. CDR3 bases: TGTGCCAGCAGTTACGACGGGACTTATAATGAGCAGTTCTTC.